The source of this T cell receptor (beta chain) is a study of T cell changes during pregnancy in multiple sclerosis. The repertoire was sequenced with immunoSEQ multiplex PCR; TCRdb's copy has only in-frame clones and lacks some. The data hold approximately 69,000 clones, with around 94% observed a single time. Trimming took 5 bases from V and 0 from J, leaving 18 bases between them. Germline-derived CDR1 and CDR2 are SEHNR and FQNEAQ (reference sequence). The CDR3 spans 17 residues. The V call is TRBV7-9, the J call TRBJ2-3; tentative D call: TRBD1 (6 bases). The TCR sequence derives from a female donor with multiple sclerosis, enrolled in a pregnancy study. The material was peripheral blood, obtained in the third trimester of pregnancy. As DNA, the CDR3 is TGTGCCAGCAGCCAGCGGTTAGGGGACATTAGCACAGATACGCAGTATTTT. Residues: CASSQRLGDISTDTQYF.